The rows below give T cell receptor beta chains drawn from one sample of a study of response to subunit inactivated influenza vaccine. One entry per CDR3 protein, called by TCRdb with MiXCR from the RT-PCR reads. The table includes hundreds of thousands of distinct CDR3 sequences, roughly 15% detected once. The specimen comprised PBMCs from blood, sampled roughly 15 days before vaccination. These receptors originate from a middle-aged man who received an inactivated influenza vaccine. Each CDR3 is given with its conserved first and last residue. D genes are given only for firm matches. The size entry is marked missing in some rows and otherwise reads once, few, many or a size class.

>TRBJ2-3|NA|TRBV7-2|once
TGTGCCAGCAGGCCAGCAAGCACAGATACGCAGTATTTT
CASRPASTDTQYF
>TRBJ2-1|TRBD2|TRBV3-1|few
TGTGCCAGCAGCCGAACGGGCGGGAGTTCCTACAATGAGCAGTTCTTC
CASSRTGGSSYNEQFF
>TRBJ2-7|TRBD1|TRBV7-2|NA
TGTGCCAGCAGCGTAGGCGGGACAGGGGACTACGAGCAGTACTTC
CASSVGGTGDYEQYF
>TRBJ1-5|NA|TRBV20-1|NA
TGCAGTGCTAGAATGGTGACCCCAACCAATCAGCCCCAGCATTTT
CSARMVTPTNQPQHF
>TRBJ2-2|NA|TRBV5-1|NA
TGCGCCAGCAGCTTGGCCCGGACAAGGAACACCGGGGAGCTGTTTTTT
CASSLARTRNTGELFF
>TRBJ2-2|TRBD2|TRBV5-1|many
TGCGCCAGCAGCTTGGCCGCTGGGAGGGATTGGGCCGGGGAGCTGTTTTTT
CASSLAAGRDWAGELFF
>TRBJ2-1|NA|TRBV6-5|many
TGTGCCAGCAGCCAACCCCCCAATGAGCAGTTCTTC
CASSQPPNEQFF
>TRBJ2-1|NA|TRBV21-1|few
TGTGCCAGTATCGGGACAGGGACCTACAATGAGCAGTTCTTC
CASIGTGTYNEQFF
>TRBJ2-7|NA|TRBV3-1|few
TGTGCCAGCAGCCTAGGGGCCAATCCGGGAGTATTCGGCGAGCAGTACTTC
CASSLGANPGVFGEQYF
>TRBJ2-5|TRBD2|TRBV19|many
TGTGCCAGTAGTCCCCGACTAGCGGGAGAGGAGACCCAGTACTTC
CASSPRLAGEETQYF
>TRBJ2-5|TRBD2|TRBV20-1|NA
TGCAGTGCTAGCCTAGCGGGAGAAGAGACCCAGTACTTC
CSASLAGEETQYF
>TRBJ1-2|NA|TRBV4-1|NA
TGCGCCAGCAGCCTCCATCGGGGGATTAATGGCTACACCTTC
CASSLHRGINGYTF
>TRBJ1-2|TRBD1|TRBV2|many
TGTGCCAGCAGCGTTCGACGGACAGGAGAAGGCTACACCTTC
CASSVRRTGEGYTF
>TRBJ2-1|NA|TRBV6-1|few
TGTGCCAGCAGCCGTGCGCGTCGGGGCCACTACAATGAGCAGTTCTTC
CASSRARRGHYNEQFF
>TRBJ2-3|TRBD2|TRBV7-2|NA
TGTGCCAGCAGCCGCAGACTAGCGGGAGCTACAGATACGCAGTATTTT
CASSRRLAGATDTQYF
>TRBJ1-4|NA|TRBV20-1|NA
TGCAGTGCTACCAGTTTTTTGGGACCTAATGAAAAACTGTTTTTT
CSATSFLGPNEKLFF
>TRBJ1-1|NA|TRBV6-6|few
TGTGCCAGCAGTTACTTACGAGCTGAAGCTTTCTTT
CASSYLRAEAFF
>TRBJ2-6|NA|TRBV5-1|NA
TGCGCCAGCCGCGATCCGAGGGATTCTGGGGCCAACGTCCTGACTTTC
CASRDPRDSGANVLTF
>TRBJ2-1|TRBD1|TRBV12-3/TRBV12-4|NA
TGTGCCAGCAGTGGGACAGGGTACGTGACCTACAATGAGCAGTTCTTC
CASSGTGYVTYNEQFF
>TRBJ2-4|NA|TRBV20-1|NA
TGCAGTGCTAGGGACGGGGGAAACATTCAGTACTTC
CSARDGGNIQYF
>TRBJ1-1|TRBD1|TRBV19|NA
TGTGCCAGTAGGAGAGGACAGGGGGATGAAGCTTTCTTT
CASRRGQGDEAFF
>TRBJ2-7|NA|TRBV5-6|NA
TGTGCCAGCAGCCCGGGAGCACGGGTGATCCACGAGCAGTACTTC
CASSPGARVIHEQYF
>TRBJ2-6|NA|TRBV27|few
TGTGCCAGCAGTGCGCTCTCAGGGGCCAACGTCCTGACTTTC
CASSALSGANVLTF
>TRBJ1-1|NA|TRBV3-1|many
TGTGCCAGCAGCCAGAGAGACACTGAAGCTTTCTTT
CASSQRDTEAFF
>TRBJ2-7|NA|TRBV29-1|NA
TGCAGCGTTACCAGCGGGTACGAGCAGTACTTC
CSVTSGYEQYF
>TRBJ2-2|TRBD1|TRBV20-1|NA
TGCAGTGCTGACAGGGGGCAAACCGGGGAGCTGTTTTTT
CSADRGQTGELFF
>TRBJ2-3|NA|TRBV4-3|few
TGCGCCAGCAGCCAAAAACCGACAGATACGCAGTATTTT
CASSQKPTDTQYF
>TRBJ1-5|TRBD1|TRBV28|few
TGTGCCAGCAGTTTAAAGCCCCGGGACAGGGTTTTCGATCAGCCCCAGCATTTT
CASSLKPRDRVFDQPQHF
>TRBJ1-2|NA|TRBV5-5|NA
TGTGCCAGCAGCTTGGAGGCGACGAGAGGCTACACCTTC
CASSLEATRGYTF
>TRBJ1-2|TRBD1|TRBV12-3/TRBV12-4|NA
TGTGCCAGCAGTCCAGGGGGAAGGAATGGCTACACCTTC
CASSPGGRNGYTF
>TRBJ2-5|NA|TRBV19|NA
TGTGCCAGTAGTCGTACTAGGGTCGGACAAGAGACCCAGTACTTC
CASSRTRVGQETQYF
>TRBJ2-1|TRBD1|TRBV15|few
TGTGCCACCAGCAGGACCGGGACAGGGGTCTACAATGAGCAGTTCTTC
CATSRTGTGVYNEQFF
>TRBJ2-2|NA|TRBV18|NA
TGTGCCAGCTCACCACCTCTCGGGACCCACACCGGGGAGCTGTTTTTT
CASSPPLGTHTGELFF
>TRBJ2-1|NA|TRBV4-2|few
TGTGCCAGCAGCTCCGGGGCAGGACAAAATGAGCAGTTCTTC
CASSSGAGQNEQFF